The 29 T cell receptor beta chains below were found in one sample sequenced in a study of T cell repertoires in cytomegalovirus infection. A single record per CDR3 protein comes from TCRdb applying MiXCR to the reads. In the table there are around 140,000 distinct CDR3 sequences, around 32% of which are singletons. Their antigens remain unidentified. The material sequenced was CD8+ T cells from cultured PBMCs, taken from culture after CMV antigen stimulation. All receptors derive from a human donor in good health (CMV status not recorded). Some clones in this sample may be carry-over from other donors' samples.

The rearrangement links TRBV6-1 to TRBJ2-7, with D unclear. The V end lost 2 bases, the J end lost 2 bases, and 13 bases lay between the germline ends. Germline V gives CDR1 MNHNS, CDR2 SASEGT. This CDR3 contains 15 residues. The chain's CDR3 is CASSEIQGPAYEQYF. In nucleotides, the CDR3 is TGTGCCAGCAGTGAAATACAAGGGCCCGCCTACGAGCAGTACTTC.

The chain employs TRBV10-2 and TRBJ2-3, with D possibly matching TRBD2 (6 bases). CDR1 and CDR2 from the germline V gene are WSHSY and SAAADI. The length of the CDR3 is 14 residues. V lost 6 bases, J lost 5 bases, and 15 bases lay in between. Written as DNA, the CDR3 is TGCGCCAGCAGGCTCGGGGGATCATTAGATACGCAGTATTTT. It encodes CASRLGGSLDTQYF.

This clonotype was seen repeatedly, ten times or more. V gene TRBV7-8 combines with J gene TRBJ2-1; TRBD2 is a possible D gene (5 bases). The CDR3 has 17 residues. Germline CDR1 SGHVS, CDR2 FQNEAQ. V shed 1 base and J shed 0 bases, with 13 bases lying between them. DNA of the CDR3: TGTGCCAGCAGCTTAGTTTCCGGGAAGAGCTCCTACAATGAGCAGTTCTTC. It is translated as CASSLVSGKSSYNEQFF.

This chain joins TRBV20-1 and TRBJ2-5; possibly TRBD2 for D (7 bases). Germline V gene lookup returns CDR1 DFQATT and CDR2 SNEGSKA (reference sequence). Trimming left V 0 bases short and J 5 bases short, with 13 bases between. The CDR3 contains 14 residues. The CDR3 nucleotides are TGCAGTGCTAGAGATAGGGGGGGCCTGGAGACCCAGTACTTC. Protein sequence: CSARDRGGLETQYF.

The genes are TRBV10-3 and TRBJ2-7; D might be TRBD1 (5 bases). Per germline, CDR1 ENHRY and CDR2 SYGVKD. CDR3 length equals 10 residues. V was cut by 10 bases and J by 3 bases, with 7 bases left in between. The CDR3 here is CATRDYEQYF. CDR3 nucleotides: TGTGCCACCAGGGACTACGAGCAGTACTTC.

Many counts were recorded for this clonotype. The rearrangement joins TRBV4-1 to TRBJ2-1; perhaps D is TRBD1 or TRBD2 (7 bases each). The germline V gene encodes CDR1 MGHRA and CDR2 YSYEKL. V lost 1 base, J lost 7 bases, and 14 bases lay in between. The CDR3 sequence is 15 residues long. The CDR3 here is CASSQGAGGGNEQFF. The CDR3 DNA reads TGCGCCAGCAGCCAAGGGGCAGGGGGAGGGAATGAGCAGTTCTTC.

The V call is TRBV5-1, the J call TRBJ1-1, with 7 bases matching TRBD1. The CDR3 is 13 residues long. The ends lost 5 bases at V and 5 bases at J; junction bases unmatched: 6. Germline-derived CDR1 and CDR2 are SGHRS and YFSETQ. CDR3: CASRTGMGTEAFF. CDR3 in DNA: TGCGCCAGCAGGACAGGGATGGGGACTGAAGCTTTCTTT. Combining the CDR3 with reference TRBV5-1 and TRBJ1-1 gives the whole variable domain KAGVTQTPRYLIKTRGQQVTLSCSPISGHRSVSWYQQTPGQGLQFLFEYFSETQRNKGNFPGRFSGRQFSNSRSEMNVSTLELGDSALYLCASRTGMGTEAFFGQGTRLTVV.

The V gene is TRBV28, the J gene TRBJ1-3; 9 bases map to TRBD1. There are 15 residues in the CDR3. After removal of 6 bases from V and 4 bases from J, the junction contained 7 bases not matched to a gene. From germline, CDR1 is MDHEN and CDR2 SYDVKM. DNA for the CDR3: TGTGCCAGCAGCTTCCGGGACAGGGACGGAAACACCATATATTTT. It encodes CASSFRDRDGNTIYF.

This chain joins TRBV7-8 and TRBJ2-2, with D hard to call. This CDR3 region has 14 residues. From germline, CDR1 is SGHVS and CDR2 FQNEAQ. The V end was cut by 2 bases, the J end by 2 bases, with 6 bases between. The CDR3: CASSLRLNTGELFF. CDR3 sequence (DNA): TGTGCCAGCAGCTTACGCCTTAACACCGGGGAGCTGTTTTTT.

This clonotype was seen ten or more times. The genes are TRBV7-9 and TRBJ1-2; no clear D. In germline, CDR1 is SEHNR, CDR2 FQNEAQ (reference sequence). V was pared by 4 bases and J by 4 bases, with 13 bases between. CDR3 length: 14 residues. CDR3 loop: CASSYSGETYGYTF. The CDR3 DNA reads as TGTGCCAGCAGCTACAGCGGGGAGACCTATGGCTACACCTTC.

V and J are TRBV4-1 and TRBJ1-1; no firm D call. The V gene lost 0 bases and the J gene lost 0 bases, with 2 bases spanning the gap. The CDR3 loop spans 13 amino acids. CDR1 and CDR2 from the germline V gene are MGHRA and YSYEKL. DNA of the CDR3: TGCGCCAGCAGCCAAGACCTGAACACTGAAGCTTTCTTT. Amino acids: CASSQDLNTEAFF.

This clonotype was seen once. The V call is TRBV9, the J call TRBJ1-5, with a possible D match to TRBD1 (5 bases). Between the trimmed V and J ends, which lost 0 bases and 5 bases, there was a span of 9 bases. Germline V gene sequence: CDR1 SGDLS, CDR2 YYNGEE. This CDR3 has 14 amino acids. CDR3 in DNA: TGTGCCAGCAGCGTAGGGGGGGAGCATCAGCCCCAGCATTTT. Its translation is CASSVGGEHQPQHF.

About this clonotype itself: The germline gene is not matched at one end of the junction; a read error may be the cause. The chain employs TRBV4-1 and TRBJ2-7; TRBD1 matches at 10 bases. CDR3 length: 15 amino acids. Germline V gene data show CDR1 as MGHRA and CDR2 as YSYEKL. Here the CDR3 DNA reads TGCGCCAGCAGCTATGACGGGACAGGGGCCTACGAGCAGCACTTC. As protein: CASSYDGTGAYEQHF.

The chain joins TRBV24-1 to TRBJ2-1, with unresolved D. The CDR3 length is 13 residues. CDR1 and CDR2 (germline): KGHDR, SFDVKD. Trimming took 1 base from V and 5 from J, leaving 5 bases between them. The CDR3 nucleotides are TGTGCCACCAGTGATTTTGGGAACAATGAGCAGTTCTTC. Amino acids: CATSDFGNNEQFF.

The rearrangement uses TRBV9 and TRBJ2-2; tentative D call: TRBD2 (6 bases). The CDR3 totals 17 residues. Trimming took off 4 bases at V and 0 bases at J, with 16 bases between the two ends. Germline values: CDR1 SGDLS, CDR2 YYNGEE. CDR3 DNA: TGTGCCAGCAGCAATAGCGGTGGACAACCGAACACCGGGGAGCTGTTTTTT. Protein: CASSNSGGQPNTGELFF.

The chain links TRBV28 to TRBJ2-3; 7 bases agree with TRBD1. V was clipped by 8 bases and J by 6 bases; unmatched bases: 17. Germline V gene data show CDR1 as MDHEN and CDR2 as SYDVKM. The CDR3 runs 16 residues. The CDR3 loop reads CASGPGRGRNMDTQYF. In nucleotides, the CDR3 is TGTGCCAGCGGCCCCGGAAGGGGGCGAAACATGGATACGCAGTATTTT.

This clonotype has a count of ten or more. This sequence joins TRBV28 and TRBJ2-5, with 9 bases that match TRBD1. The CDR3 extends over 15 amino acids. The germline V gene encodes CDR1 MDHEN and CDR2 SYDVKM. V lost 1 base to trimming and J lost 2 bases; unmatched junction nucleotides: 2. CDR3 region: CASSLSGQGQETQYF. The CDR3 coding sequence is TGTGCCAGCAGTTTATCGGGACAGGGACAAGAGACCCAGTACTTC.

This clonotype was seen a few times. The J gene is TRBJ1-1, the V gene TRBV6-1; weak D call: TRBD1 (5 bases). V dropped 5 bases and J dropped 8 bases, with 18 bases sitting between them. The CDR3 length is 14 residues. Germline V CDR1 and CDR2: MNHNS, SASEGT. The CDR3 DNA follows: TGTGCCAGCAGTTACCGTCCGGGGCCGGAGGAAGCTTTCTTT. Protein sequence: CASSYRPGPEEAFF.

J is TRBJ1-2 and V is TRBV5-5; D possibly corresponds to TRBD1 (6 bases). CDR3 length: 18 residues. V was shortened by 2 bases and J by 4 bases, with 24 bases between the two germline ends. CDR1 and CDR2 (germline): SGHKS, YYEKEE (reference sequence). This chain's CDR3 is CASSFGLGATDPLYGYTF. CDR3 nucleotide sequence: TGTGCCAGCAGCTTCGGATTGGGGGCCACTGACCCCCTCTATGGCTACACCTTC.

At least ten counts were recorded for this clonotype. The rearrangement joins TRBV5-5 to TRBJ1-1, with D tentatively TRBD1 (5 bases). The V and J ends lost 3 bases and 1 base respectively, with 19 bases between them. Germline loops: CDR1 SGHKS, CDR2 YYEKEE (reference sequence). This CDR3 has 17 residues. In DNA, the CDR3 is TGTGCCAGCAGCTCGGACAACTCCTTGGTCGGGAACACTGAAGCTTTCTTT. Encoded protein: CASSSDNSLVGNTEAFF. Complete variable domain (other parts from reference TRBV5-5 and TRBJ1-1): DAGVTQSPTHLIKTRGQQVTLRCSPISGHKSVSWYQQVLGQGPQFIFQYYEKEERGRGNFPDRFSARQFPNYSSELNVNALLLGDSALYLCASSSDNSLVGNTEAFFGQGTRLTVV.

The chain is built from TRBV28 and TRBJ2-7; D gene uncertain. Per the germline V gene, CDR1 is MDHEN and CDR2 is SYDVKM. Trimming removed 8 bases at V and 10 bases at J, with 24 bases between. CDR3 length: 14 residues. CDR3 region: CASCQPLTTTIQYF. The CDR3, as DNA: TGTGCCAGCTGCCAGCCTCTTACCACTACGATACAGTACTTC.

This clonotype was seen more than once but under ten times. The V and J genes are TRBV2 and TRBJ2-5; TRBD2 aligns across 15 bases. CDR1 is SNHLY and CDR2 is FYNNEI in the germline V gene. The CDR3 covers 16 residues. After removal of 8 bases from V and 5 bases from J, the junction contained 9 bases not matched to a gene. CDR3 residues: CASWTSGGARQETQYF. CDR3 sequence (DNA): TGTGCCAGCTGGACTAGCGGGGGGGCCCGTCAGGAGACCCAGTACTTC.

The chain recombines TRBV28 with TRBJ2-2; TRBD1 or TRBD2 may be the D gene (5 bases each). V lost 7 bases and J lost 0, with 9 bases in between. The V gene's germline CDR1 is MDHEN and CDR2 SYDVKM. This CDR3 is 14 amino acids long. The CDR3 DNA reads TGTGCCAGCAAGGGACCGGCGAACACCGGGGAGCTGTTTTTT. It encodes CASKGPANTGELFF.

The chain is built from TRBV6-1 and TRBJ1-2; D not resolved. The length of the CDR3 is 15 residues. With 2 bases removed from V and 2 bases from J, the gap between germline ends came to 12 bases. Germline-derived CDR1 and CDR2 are MNHNS and SASEGT. The CDR3 here is CASSESSGLNYGYTF. The DNA of the CDR3 is TGTGCCAGCAGTGAAAGCAGCGGGCTAAACTATGGCTACACCTTC.

This chain joins TRBV7-6 and TRBJ2-1; D uncertain. This CDR3 has 12 amino acids. CDR1 SGHVS and CDR2 FNYEAQ come from the germline V gene. V was pared by 11 bases and J by 4 bases, with 12 bases between. The CDR3 DNA follows: TGTGCCCCTGTAGGCGCTTACAATGAGCAGTTCTTC. Its protein product is CAPVGAYNEQFF.

V usage is TRBV9 and J usage is TRBJ2-3; D possibly uses TRBD1 or TRBD2 (6 bases each). From germline, CDR1 is SGDLS and CDR2 YYNGEE. Trimming cost V 3 bases and J 5 bases, with 16 bases left between them. This CDR3 is 15 amino acids long. The CDR3 protein is CASSALLGGRDTQYF. The CDR3 coding sequence is TGTGCCAGCAGCGCTTTGTTGGGGGGCAGAGATACGCAGTATTTT.

The V call is TRBV19, the J call TRBJ2-7; D is perhaps TRBD1 or TRBD2 (6 bases each). CDR3 length: 13 amino acids. V was trimmed by 1 base and J by 5 bases, leaving 9 bases between them. Per germline, CDR1 LNHDA and CDR2 SQIVND (reference sequence). The CDR3 sequence: CASSIAGANEQYF. The DNA for the CDR3 is TGTGCCAGTAGTATAGCGGGGGCCAACGAGCAGTACTTC.

This clonotype was counted a few times. The genes are TRBV12-3 or TRBV12-4 and TRBJ2-1; D is perhaps TRBD2 (5 bases). The CDR3 is 13 residues long. Deletions cut 6 bases from V and 6 bases from J, with 12 bases between. The CDR3 DNA reads as TGTGCCAGCAGCCCCGACGCGGGCAATGAGCAGTTCTTC. It specifies CASSPDAGNEQFF.

There are many counts of this clonotype. The chain carries TRBV11-1 and TRBJ2-2; 7 nucleotides line up with TRBD2. The CDR3 extends over 17 amino acids. Trimming at V came to 3 bases and at J to 2 bases, leaving 9 bases not matched to a gene. Germline lookup yields CDR1 SGHAT and CDR2 FQDESV (reference sequence). The CDR3 loop is CASSFPLLAANTGELFF. The CDR3 region has the DNA TGTGCCAGCAGCTTTCCCCTCCTAGCGGCTAACACCGGGGAGCTGTTTTTT.